The 2 T cell receptor beta chains listed next were all sequenced from one sample in a study of blood T cell repertoires in COVID-19. Repertoires were generated with immunoSEQ multiplex PCR, while TCRdb's copy carries only in-frame clones and drops some. The sample holds about 180,000 clones, roughly 89% seen once. The sample comprised PBMCs or T cells enriched from blood (not recorded which). These TCRs come from a woman aged 40-49 years with acute COVID-19.

The rearrangement uses TRBV12-3 or TRBV12-4 and TRBJ1-5; TRBD1 is a possible D gene (6 bases). The CDR3 is 13 amino acids. V lost 5 bases to trimming and J lost 5 bases, with 10 bases between them. DNA for the CDR3: TGTGCCAGCAGTAATCAGGGGCATCAGCCCCAGCATTTT. Translation gives CASSNQGHQPQHF.

The genes are TRBV10-3 and TRBJ1-1; D is perhaps TRBD1 (6 bases). This CDR3 spans 16 amino acids. Germline lookup yields CDR1 ENHRY and CDR2 SYGVKD. V lost 4 bases to trimming and J lost 5 bases, with 20 bases between them. This CDR3 reads CAISGGALTGKTEAFF. CDR3 nucleotide sequence: TGTGCCATCAGTGGTGGTGCCCTCACAGGGAAGACTGAAGCTTTCTTT.